This T cell receptor beta chain was found in a study of T cell repertoires in breast cancer. Study information: Samples averaged roughly 500,000 sequences and around 9.5 reads per cell.

Concerning this clonotype: What it binds is not known. With a much larger clone just one base away, this may be a read error.

The expanded emulsion RT-PCR method captured paired alpha and beta chains from CD8+ T cells. Unpaired genes were suppressed by blocking oligonucleotides during a second nested PCR. TCRdb re-derived calls from the emulsion pairing reads in MiXCR, one entry per CDR3 protein. The data contain nearly 40,000 distinct CDR3 sequences, 45% of them seen just once; the ten biggest clones take up 60%. The CDR3 is 14 amino acids. V gave up 8 bases and J gave up 0 bases; unmatched junction bases: 2. Germline V gene lookup returns CDR1 MNHEY and CDR2 SMNVEV (reference sequence). Study observations and caveats: Shared TCRs had various nucleotide encodings, suggesting antigen-based selection and expansion. Over 15 TCR pairs recurred across seven or more tumors but rarely in control blood. TRBV7 predominance in shared TCRs may reflect tumor recognition or mispriming.

The clonotype originates from a pool of human donors with breast cancer or a healthy control (not recorded which). The source material was CD8+ T cells. The chain recombines TRBV27 with TRBJ2-7, with TRBD2 matching over 12 bases. The CDR3 here is CASSSGGGSYEQYF. The CDR3 DNA is TGTGCCAGCTCTAGCGGGGGGGGCTCCTACGAGCAGTACTTC.